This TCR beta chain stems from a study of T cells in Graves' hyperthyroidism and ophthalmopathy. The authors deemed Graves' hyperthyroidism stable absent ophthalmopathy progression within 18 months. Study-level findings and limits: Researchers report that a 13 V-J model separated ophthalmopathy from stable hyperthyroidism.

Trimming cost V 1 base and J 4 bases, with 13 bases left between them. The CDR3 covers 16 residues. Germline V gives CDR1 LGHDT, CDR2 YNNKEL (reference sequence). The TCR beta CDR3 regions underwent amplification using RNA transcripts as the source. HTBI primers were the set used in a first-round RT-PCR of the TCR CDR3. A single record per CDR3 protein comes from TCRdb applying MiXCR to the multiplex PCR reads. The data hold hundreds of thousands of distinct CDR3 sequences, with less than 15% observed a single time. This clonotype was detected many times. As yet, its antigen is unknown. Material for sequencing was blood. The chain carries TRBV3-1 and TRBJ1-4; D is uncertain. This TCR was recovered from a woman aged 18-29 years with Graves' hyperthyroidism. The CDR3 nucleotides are TGTGCCAGCAGCCAAGCTAACATTGGCCTTAATGAAAAACTGTTTTTT. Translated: CASSQANIGLNEKLFF.